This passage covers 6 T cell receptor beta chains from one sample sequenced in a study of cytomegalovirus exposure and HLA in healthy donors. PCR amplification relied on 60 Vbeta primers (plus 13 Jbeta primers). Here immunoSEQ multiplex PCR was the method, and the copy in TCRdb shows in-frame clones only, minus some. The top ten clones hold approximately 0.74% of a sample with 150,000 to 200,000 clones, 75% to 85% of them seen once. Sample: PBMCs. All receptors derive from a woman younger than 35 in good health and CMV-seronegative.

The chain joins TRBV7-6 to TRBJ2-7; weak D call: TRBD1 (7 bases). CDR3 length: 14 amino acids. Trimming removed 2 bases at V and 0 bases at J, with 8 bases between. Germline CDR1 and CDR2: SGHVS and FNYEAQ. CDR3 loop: CASSLQGGSYEQYF. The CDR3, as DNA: TGTGCCAGCAGCTTACAGGGGGGCTCCTACGAGCAGTACTTC.

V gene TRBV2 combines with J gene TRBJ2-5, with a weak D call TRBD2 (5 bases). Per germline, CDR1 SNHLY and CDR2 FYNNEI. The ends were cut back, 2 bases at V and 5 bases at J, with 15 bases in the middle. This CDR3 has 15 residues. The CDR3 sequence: CASSESSRGWETQYF. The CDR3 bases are TGTGCCAGCAGTGAAAGTAGCAGAGGGTGGGAGACCCAGTACTTC.

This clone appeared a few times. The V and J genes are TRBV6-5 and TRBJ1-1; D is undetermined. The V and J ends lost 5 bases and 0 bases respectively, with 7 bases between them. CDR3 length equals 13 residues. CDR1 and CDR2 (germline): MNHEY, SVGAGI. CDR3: CASSPTVNTEAFF. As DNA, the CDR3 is TGTGCCAGCAGTCCCACGGTGAACACTGAAGCTTTCTTT.

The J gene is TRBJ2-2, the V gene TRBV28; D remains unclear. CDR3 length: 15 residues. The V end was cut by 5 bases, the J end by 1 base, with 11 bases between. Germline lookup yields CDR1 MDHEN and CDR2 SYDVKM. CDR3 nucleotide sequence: TGTGCCAGCAGTCCGATTACAGTGAACACCGGGGAGCTGTTTTTT. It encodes CASSPITVNTGELFF.

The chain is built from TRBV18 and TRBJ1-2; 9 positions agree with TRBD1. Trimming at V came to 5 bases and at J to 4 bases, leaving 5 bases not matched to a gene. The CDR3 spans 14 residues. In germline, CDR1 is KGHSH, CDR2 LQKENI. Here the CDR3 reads CASSSDRGSYGYTF. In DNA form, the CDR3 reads TGTGCCAGCTCATCAGACAGGGGGTCCTATGGCTACACCTTC.

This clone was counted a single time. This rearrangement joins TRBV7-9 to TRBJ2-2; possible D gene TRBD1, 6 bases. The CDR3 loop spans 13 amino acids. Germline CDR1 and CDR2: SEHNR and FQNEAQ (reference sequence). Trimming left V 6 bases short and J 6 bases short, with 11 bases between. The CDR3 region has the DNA TGTGCCAGCAGTTCAGGGGCAGCCGGGGAGCTGTTTTTT. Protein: CASSSGAAGELFF.